Described below is a single T cell receptor (beta chain) sequence and its context. Recovered status in Cohort 3 required two negative PCRs, clearance, or symptom resolution. Original processing methods: Estimation of nucleated cell counts was performed using reference gene primer amplification. Method: immunoSEQ multiplex PCR; TCRdb's copy keeps in-frame clones and lacks some. V and J calls and clone size come straight from that table; D and trimming were deduced from the DNA. The sample has hundreds of thousands of clones, under 90% seen once; the top ten hold about 16%. The sample belongs to a study of blood T cell repertoires in COVID-19. Overall study: From the United States, Italy and Spain came samples of acute and convalescent COVID-19. PBMCs, B-cell-depleted T cells, or T cells provided the cDNA or gDNA that made up the material.

The TCR originated in a man aged 18 to 35 who had recovered from COVID-19. Sequencing was done on a sample of PBMCs or T cells enriched from blood (not recorded which).

The CDR3 bases are TGTGCCAGCAGCCAGATTACAGGGGGGCAAGAGACCCAGTACTTC. Translated, it gives CASSQITGGQETQYF. This rearrangement joins TRBV7-2 to TRBJ2-5; 8 bases align to TRBD1. V was clipped by 5 bases and J by 2 bases; unmatched bases: 7. The CDR3 covers 15 residues. Germline lookup yields CDR1 SGHTA and CDR2 FQGNSA.